This record looks at one T cell receptor (beta chain) sequence and its context. Its specificity is unknown. As every portion of the isolated RNA was reverse transcribed, the sequencing read expressed TCRB transcripts. Only in-frame clones appear in the TCRdb table, and some are missing; sequencing was by immunoSEQ multiplex PCR. The data hold more than 300,000 clones, with approximately 16% observed a single time. Germline-derived CDR1 and CDR2 are LNHDA and SQIVND (reference sequence). V trimming: 6 bases; J trimming: 0 bases; junction bases outside the gene matches: 1. The CDR3 runs to 14 residues. These data are taken from a study of beta chain features in type 1 diabetes. Study-level points and caveats: Compared with healthy donors, patients appeared to share more similar naive, central memory and regulatory TCRB repertoires. When cDNA is sequenced, cells with high TCR expression could be over-represented.

The chain couples TRBV19 to TRBJ1-1; 10 positions match TRBD1. This TCR was sampled from a woman between 18 and 30 years old in good health. Sequenced sample: naive CD4+ T cells from blood. The CDR3 DNA sequence: TGTGCCAGTAGAGACAGGGGGCTGAACACTGAAGCTTTCTTT. Amino acids: CASRDRGLNTEAFF.